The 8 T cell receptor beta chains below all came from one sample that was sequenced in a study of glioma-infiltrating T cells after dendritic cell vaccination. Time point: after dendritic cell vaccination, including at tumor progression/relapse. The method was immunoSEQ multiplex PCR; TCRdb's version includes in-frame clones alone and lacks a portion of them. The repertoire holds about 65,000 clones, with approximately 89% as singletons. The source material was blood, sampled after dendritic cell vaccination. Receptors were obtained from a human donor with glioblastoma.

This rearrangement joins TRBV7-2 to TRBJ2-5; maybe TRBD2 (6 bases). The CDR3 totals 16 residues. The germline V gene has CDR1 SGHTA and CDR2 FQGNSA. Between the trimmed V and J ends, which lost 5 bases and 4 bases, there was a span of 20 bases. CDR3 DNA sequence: TGTGCCAGCAGCAGAGAGGCGGGGACCCCGGTAGAGACCCAGTACTTC. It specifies CASSREAGTPVETQYF.

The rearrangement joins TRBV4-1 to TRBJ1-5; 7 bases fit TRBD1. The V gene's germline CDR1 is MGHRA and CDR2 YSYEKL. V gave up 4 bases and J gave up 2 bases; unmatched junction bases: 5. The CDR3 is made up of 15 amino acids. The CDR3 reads CASSLAGQGNQPQHF. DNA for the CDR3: TGCGCCAGCAGCCTCGCAGGACAGGGCAATCAGCCCCAGCATTTT.

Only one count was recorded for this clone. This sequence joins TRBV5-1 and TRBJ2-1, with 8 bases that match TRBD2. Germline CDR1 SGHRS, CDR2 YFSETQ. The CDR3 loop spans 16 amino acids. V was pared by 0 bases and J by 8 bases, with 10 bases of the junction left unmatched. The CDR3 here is CASSLAPSGGNYEQFF. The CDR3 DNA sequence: TGCGCCAGCAGCTTGGCTCCAAGCGGGGGCAATTATGAGCAGTTCTTC.

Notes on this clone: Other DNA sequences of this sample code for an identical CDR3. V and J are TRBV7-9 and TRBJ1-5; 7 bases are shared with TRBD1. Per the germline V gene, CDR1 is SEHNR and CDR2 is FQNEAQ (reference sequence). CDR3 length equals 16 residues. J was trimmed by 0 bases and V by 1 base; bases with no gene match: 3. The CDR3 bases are TGTGCCAGCAGCTTAGAGGGGGCCTATAGCAATCAGCCCCAGCATTTT. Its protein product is CASSLEGAYSNQPQHF. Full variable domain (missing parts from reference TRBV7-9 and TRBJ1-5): DTGVSQNPRHKITKRGQNVTFRCDPISEHNRLYWYRQTLGQGPEFLTYFQNEAQLEKSRLLSDRFSAERPKGSFSTLEIQRTEQGDSAMYLCASSLEGAYSNQPQHFGDGTRLSIL.

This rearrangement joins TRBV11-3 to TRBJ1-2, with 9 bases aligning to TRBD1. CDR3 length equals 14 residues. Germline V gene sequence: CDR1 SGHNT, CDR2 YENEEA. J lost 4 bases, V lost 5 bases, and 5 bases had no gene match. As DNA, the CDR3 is TGTGCCAGCAGCGCGGGACAGGGAACCTATGGCTACACCTTC. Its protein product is CASSAGQGTYGYTF.

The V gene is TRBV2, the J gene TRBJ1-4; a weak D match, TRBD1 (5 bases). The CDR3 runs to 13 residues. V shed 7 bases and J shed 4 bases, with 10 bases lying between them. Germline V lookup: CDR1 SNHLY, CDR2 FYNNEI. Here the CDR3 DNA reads TGTGCCAGCAATGGGGACTTTAATGAAAAACTGTTTTTT. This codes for CASNGDFNEKLFF.

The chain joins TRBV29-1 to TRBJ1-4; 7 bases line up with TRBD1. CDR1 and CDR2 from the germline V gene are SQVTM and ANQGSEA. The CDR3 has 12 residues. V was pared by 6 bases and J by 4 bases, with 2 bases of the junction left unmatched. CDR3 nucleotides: TGCAGCGTCGGGACAGATAATGAAAAACTGTTTTTT. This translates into CSVGTDNEKLFF. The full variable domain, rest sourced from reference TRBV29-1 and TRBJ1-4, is SAVISQKPSRDICQRGTSLTIQCQVDSQVTMMFWYRQQPGQSLTLIATANQGSEATYESGFVIDKFPISRPNLTFSTLTVSNMSPEDSSIYLCSVGTDNEKLFFGSGTQLSVL.

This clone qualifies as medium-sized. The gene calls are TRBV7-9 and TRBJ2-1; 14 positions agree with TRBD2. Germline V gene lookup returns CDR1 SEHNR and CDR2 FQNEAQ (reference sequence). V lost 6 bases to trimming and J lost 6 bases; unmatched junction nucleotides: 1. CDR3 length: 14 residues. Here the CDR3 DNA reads TGTGCCAGCAGGGGACTAGCGGGAGCCAATGAGCAGTTCTTC. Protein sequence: CASRGLAGANEQFF. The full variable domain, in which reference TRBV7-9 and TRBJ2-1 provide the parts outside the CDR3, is DTGVSQNPRHKITKRGQNVTFRCDPISEHNRLYWYRQTLGQGPEFLTYFQNEAQLEKSRLLSDRFSAERPKGSFSTLEIQRTEQGDSAMYLCASRGLAGANEQFFGPGTRLTVL.